This TCR beta chain was sequenced in a study of blood T cell repertoires in COVID-19. Study background: Material from acute and convalescent COVID-19 was sourced from the United States, Italy and Spain. The cDNA or gDNA used as material had been derived from T cells, B-cell-depleted T cells, or PBMCs.

The authors' processing: How many nucleated cells were present was estimated from reference gene primer amplification. TCRdb's table, derived via immunoSEQ multiplex PCR, lists solely in-frame clones and lacks some. For V, J and clone size, that table is used; D and trimming come from the DNA. The data contain about 56,000 clones, 72% of them seen just once; the ten biggest clones take up around 4.9%. The CDR3 sequence is 13 residues long. The germline V gene has CDR1 LGHNA and CDR2 YNFKEQ. V dropped 5 bases and J dropped 6 bases, with 11 bases sitting between them. The J gene is TRBJ2-1, the V gene TRBV4-2, with TRBD2 as a possible D gene (6 bases). Material: peripheral blood. The sequence was collected from a woman in her seventies with COVID-19, enrolled during active disease. The CDR3 sequence: CASSSLGGNEQFF. CDR3 sequence (DNA): TGTGCCAGCAGCTCTCTCGGGGGCAATGAGCAGTTCTTC.